The 27 T cell receptor beta chains below were found in one sample sequenced in a study of cytomegalovirus exposure and HLA in healthy donors. The PCR made use of 60 Vbeta and 13 Jbeta primers. Profiled with immunoSEQ multiplex PCR; TCRdb holds only in-frame clones, not every one. This table holds approximately 160,000 clones, 84% found once. Source material: PBMCs. The receptors shown here come from a man in his late teens or twenties in good health and CMV-seronegative.

The chain has TRBV27 and TRBJ2-7, with 7 bases identical to TRBD2. V was pared by 7 bases and J by 4 bases, with 7 bases of the junction left unmatched. The germline V gene has CDR1 MNHEY and CDR2 SMNVEV (reference sequence). The CDR3 consists of 13 residues. The CDR3 spells CASTRASGYEQYF. The CDR3 DNA reads TGTGCCAGCACGCGTGCTAGCGGATACGAGCAGTACTTC.

The chain recombines TRBV5-4 with TRBJ2-2; 11 bases match TRBD2. Germline CDR1 is SGHNT and CDR2 is YYREEE (reference sequence). The V gene end was trimmed by 4 bases and the J gene end by 5 bases; junction bases not matched to a gene: 7. The CDR3 has 16 residues. In DNA, the CDR3 is TGTGCCAGCAGCCACATGGGACTAGCGGATACCGGGGAGCTGTTTTTT. Its protein product is CASSHMGLADTGELFF.

The V and J genes are TRBV2 and TRBJ2-1, with 16 bases lining up with TRBD2. Per the germline V gene, CDR1 is SNHLY and CDR2 is FYNNEI. CDR3 size: 17 residues. V lost 6 bases and J lost 7; bases outside the gene matches: 9. The CDR3 DNA is TGTGCCAGCAGCGGCGGGACTAGCGGGGGGGTGGGTAATGAGCAGTTCTTC. Residues: CASSGGTSGGVGNEQFF.

The chain employs TRBV7-9 and TRBJ2-7; 12 positions agree with TRBD2. Germline CDR1 and CDR2: SEHNR and FQNEAQ (reference sequence). The CDR3 is 15 amino acids. J lost 1 base, V lost 3 bases, and 1 base had no gene match. CDR3 amino acids: CASSFLAGGSYEQYF. CDR3 DNA: TGTGCCAGCAGCTTTCTAGCGGGAGGGTCCTACGAGCAGTACTTC.

The gene calls are TRBV29-1 and TRBJ2-7, with a tentative D call TRBD2 (6 bases). Germline assignment: CDR1 SQVTM and CDR2 ANQGSEA. CDR3 length: 11 amino acids. V shed 4 bases and J shed 4 bases, with 8 bases lying between them. The CDR3 sequence is CSVAGGYEQYF. The CDR3 DNA is TGCAGCGTTGCCGGGGGATACGAGCAGTACTTC.

This chain joins TRBV28 and TRBJ2-7; 10 nucleotides line up with TRBD1. The V and J ends lost 5 bases and 3 bases, in that order; junction bases with no gene match: 7. CDR3 length: 15 residues. Germline CDR1 is MDHEN and CDR2 is SYDVKM. The CDR3 sequence is CASSTSGTGDYEQYF. The DNA of the CDR3 is TGTGCCAGCAGTACCTCCGGGACAGGGGACTACGAGCAGTACTTC.

V and J are TRBV28 and TRBJ1-2; D ambiguous. The CDR3 has 12 residues. V was pared by 3 bases and J by 8 bases, with 10 bases between. Germline lookup yields CDR1 MDHEN and CDR2 SYDVKM. CDR3 sequence: CASSFFRRGYTF. The CDR3 bases are TGTGCCAGCAGTTTTTTTCGGCGGGGCTACACCTTC.

DNA for the CDR3: TGCGCCAGCAGCTTGGAGTTTTCGCAGGCAGGGTCACCCCTCCACTTT. Translation: CASSLEFSQAGSPLHF. The chain has TRBV5-1 and TRBJ1-6; perhaps TRBD1 as D (5 bases). Trimming stripped 0 bases from V and 10 bases from J, with 17 bases between. Germline CDR1 and CDR2: SGHRS and YFSETQ. The CDR3 spans 16 residues.

This rearrangement joins TRBV5-6 to TRBJ2-3; 8 positions agree with TRBD1. CDR1 is SGHDT, CDR2 YYEEEE, per germline. With V trimmed by 3 bases and J by 1 base, 1 base remained unmatched. The CDR3 is made up of 14 amino acids. In DNA, the CDR3 is TGTGCCAGCAGCTGGGGACAGGGCACAGATACGCAGTATTTT. Encoded protein: CASSWGQGTDTQYF. Together with reference TRBV5-6 and TRBJ2-3, the CDR3 gives the full variable domain: DAGVTQSPTHLIKTRGQQVTLRCSPKSGHDTVSWYQQALGQGPQFIFQYYEEEERQRGNFPDRFSGHQFPNYSSELNVNALLLGDSALYLCASSWGQGTDTQYFGPGTRLTVL.

The V call is TRBV6-5, the J call TRBJ2-3; D ambiguous. CDR3 length: 15 amino acids. The V end lost 3 bases, the J end lost 0 bases, and 10 bases lay between the germline ends. Germline V gene data show CDR1 as MNHEY and CDR2 as SVGAGI. The CDR3 DNA follows: TGTGCCAGCAGTTATATCTCAACTAGCACAGATACGCAGTATTTT. Protein sequence: CASSYISTSTDTQYF.

The V call is TRBV7-9, the J call TRBJ2-7; a weak D match, TRBD2 (5 bases). This CDR3 spans 12 amino acids. Germline-derived CDR1 and CDR2 are SEHNR and FQNEAQ (reference sequence). In DNA, the CDR3 is TGTTCCGCGGGCCTTAGAGGCTACGAGCAGTACTTC. Its protein product is CSAGLRGYEQYF.

The CDR3 protein is CASSSGRARETQYF. CDR3 sequence (DNA): TGTGCCAGCAGTTCGGGCAGGGCACGAGAGACCCAGTACTTC. V is TRBV2 and J is TRBJ2-5; D is possibly TRBD1 (5 bases). The ends were cut back, 5 bases at V and 4 bases at J, with 14 bases in the middle. The CDR3 sequence is 14 residues long. The germline CDR1 and CDR2 sequences are SNHLY and FYNNEI. Together with reference TRBV2 and TRBJ2-5, the CDR3 gives the full variable domain: EPEVTQTPSHQVTQMGQEVILRCVPISNHLYFYWYRQILGQKVEFLVSFYNNEISEKSEIFDDQFSVERPDGSNFTLKIRSTKLEDSAMYFCASSSGRARETQYFGPGTRLLVL.

This clone was counted a single time. The chain links TRBV30 to TRBJ2-3, with 9 bases identical to TRBD2. This CDR3 has 15 amino acids. Trimming took 3 bases from V and 4 from J; bases not matched to a gene: 8. The germline V gene encodes CDR1 GTSNPN and CDR2 SVGIG (reference sequence). Here the CDR3 DNA reads TGTGCCTGGAGCTTGGGACAGCGGGAGGCAGATACGCAGTATTTT. Encoded protein: CAWSLGQREADTQYF.

The chain couples TRBV28 to TRBJ2-3; possible D gene TRBD2, 6 bases. The germline V and J ends were trimmed by 6 bases and 2 bases, with 15 bases remaining between them. The length of the CDR3 is 15 residues. From germline, CDR1 is MDHEN and CDR2 SYDVKM. CDR3 in amino acids: CASRGGAENTDTQYF. The CDR3 nucleotides read TGTGCCAGCAGGGGCGGGGCCGAGAACACAGATACGCAGTATTTT.

In this sample, this clone turned up a few times. The chain employs TRBV6-1 and TRBJ1-4, with a tentative D call TRBD1 (5 bases). CDR1 and CDR2 from the germline V gene are MNHNS and SASEGT. The CDR3 is 14 residues long. V gave up 10 bases and J gave up 5 bases, with 17 bases separating them. CDR3 residues: CATQGSRANEKLFF. The CDR3 bases are TGTGCCACCCAAGGGTCCAGGGCGAATGAAAAACTGTTTTTT.

The genes are TRBV4-2 and TRBJ2-7, with TRBD2 identical over 8 bases. Germline trimming cut 0 bases from V and 3 bases from J; bases unmatched to any gene: 7. Per the germline V gene, CDR1 is LGHNA and CDR2 is YNFKEQ. The CDR3 spans 16 residues. CDR3 loop: CASSQDWEREIYEQYF. The CDR3 DNA follows: TGTGCCAGCAGCCAAGATTGGGAGCGGGAGATCTACGAGCAGTACTTC.

This chain joins TRBV18 and TRBJ2-5, with D possibly being TRBD1 (6 bases). CDR1 KGHSH and CDR2 LQKENI come from the germline V gene. The CDR3 extends over 14 amino acids. Trimming left V 3 bases short and J 3 bases short, with 11 bases between. CDR3: CASSPLGQKETQYF. The CDR3 bases are TGTGCCAGCTCACCGTTAGGACAGAAAGAGACCCAGTACTTC.

The gene calls are TRBV11-2 and TRBJ1-6, with 7 bases lining up with TRBD1. The CDR3 loop spans 14 amino acids. Trimming cost V 5 bases and J 11 bases; bases outside gene matches: 9. Germline values: CDR1 SGHAT, CDR2 FQNNGV. The CDR3 DNA sequence: TGTGCCAGCAGCCGTGAACAGGGGCGGACACCCCTCCACTTT. This gives the protein CASSREQGRTPLHF. The complete variable domain, with remaining parts taken from reference TRBV11-2 and TRBJ1-6, reads EAGVAQSPRYKIIEKRQSVAFWCNPISGHATLYWYQQILGQGPKLLIQFQNNGVVDDSQLPKDRFSAERLKGVDSTLKIQPAKLEDSAVYLCASSREQGRTPLHFGNGTRLTVT.

The V and J genes are TRBV11-2 and TRBJ2-1, with 14 bases fitting TRBD2. The germline gives CDR1 SGHAT, CDR2 FQNNGV. Trimming removed 0 bases from V and 7 bases from J; junction bases left unmatched: 5. CDR3 size: 17 residues. The CDR3 here is CASSLDRGLAGVNEQFF. For the CDR3, the DNA is TGTGCCAGCAGCTTAGATCGGGGACTAGCGGGAGTAAATGAGCAGTTCTTC.

V gene TRBV5-8 combines with J gene TRBJ2-1; TRBD1 is a possible D gene (5 bases). The CDR3 is 13 amino acids. CDR1 and CDR2 (germline): SGHTS, YDEGEE. Trimming removed 4 bases from V and 7 bases from J, with 12 bases in between. The CDR3 DNA reads as TGTGCCAGCAGCCACGGACAAGGGAATGAGCAGTTCTTC. It is translated as CASSHGQGNEQFF. The entire variable domain, with the rest obtained from reference TRBV5-8 and TRBJ2-1, is as follows: EAGVTQSPTHLIKTRGQQATLRCSPISGHTSVYWYQQALGLGLQFLLWYDEGEERNRGNFPPRFSGRQFPNYSSELNVNALELEDSALYLCASSHGQGNEQFFGPGTRLTVL.

CDR3 bases: TGTGCCAGCAACCACCGGGACAGGGTTTCACCCCTCCACTTT. Encoded protein: CASNHRDRVSPLHF. J is TRBJ1-6 and V is TRBV6-5, with TRBD1 identical over 9 bases. The CDR3 totals 14 residues. Germline CDR1 and CDR2: MNHEY and SVGAGI. Losses at the gene ends were 7 bases for V and 9 bases for J; bases not matched to a gene: 7.

The rearrangement uses TRBV11-2 and TRBJ2-5; a weak D match, TRBD1 (5 bases). Germline lookup yields CDR1 SGHAT and CDR2 FQNNGV. Trimming took 0 bases from V and 5 from J, leaving 13 bases between them. The CDR3 consists of 15 residues. The CDR3 reads CASSLDRSRGETQYF. In DNA form, the CDR3 reads TGTGCCAGCAGCTTAGATCGGTCAAGGGGCGAGACCCAGTACTTC.

The CDR3 loop is CASSKSSGGQYNEQFF. For the CDR3, the DNA is TGCGCCAGCAGCAAATCGAGCGGGGGTCAATACAATGAGCAGTTCTTC. J is TRBJ2-1 and V is TRBV5-1, with 8 bases identical to TRBD2. CDR3 size: 16 residues. CDR1 and CDR2 (germline): SGHRS, YFSETQ. With 4 bases clipped from V and 4 bases from J, the junction kept 10 bases outside the gene matches.

The chain combines TRBV7-9 with TRBJ2-7; 8 bases are a match to TRBD1. Losses at the gene ends were 5 bases for V and 4 bases for J; bases not matched to a gene: 19. Germline CDR1 and CDR2: SEHNR and FQNEAQ (reference sequence). The CDR3 totals 18 residues. DNA for the CDR3: TGTGCCAGCAGCCAATTGCCTATTGGGACAGGCTCATCTTACGAGCAGTACTTC. Residues: CASSQLPIGTGSSYEQYF.

The genes are TRBV7-9 and TRBJ1-3, with D maybe TRBD1 (5 bases). The V gene lost 3 bases and the J gene lost 3 bases, with 12 bases spanning the gap. The CDR3 loop spans 15 amino acids. Germline V gene sequence: CDR1 SEHNR, CDR2 FQNEAQ (reference sequence). The CDR3 spells CASSLWTTLGNTIYF. Here the CDR3 DNA reads TGTGCCAGCAGCTTGTGGACAACGCTTGGAAACACCATATATTTT.

The chain carries TRBV2 and TRBJ2-7, with 7 nucleotides matching TRBD2. The CDR3 has 14 amino acids. CDR1 and CDR2 (germline): SNHLY, FYNNEI. Losses at the gene ends were 5 bases for V and 2 bases for J; bases not matched to a gene: 6. The CDR3 loop is CASSPGLTTYEQYF. CDR3 nucleotides: TGTGCCAGCAGTCCGGGACTAACCACCTACGAGCAGTACTTC.

The chain has TRBV19 and TRBJ1-2, with D perhaps TRBD1 (5 bases). The germline CDR1 and CDR2 sequences are LNHDA and SQIVND (reference sequence). Trimming cost V 4 bases and J 8 bases, with 17 bases left between them. The CDR3 is 14 amino acids. CDR3 loop: CASSTGHSPRGYTF. In DNA, the CDR3 is TGTGCCAGTAGTACCGGACATTCTCCCCGGGGCTACACCTTC.